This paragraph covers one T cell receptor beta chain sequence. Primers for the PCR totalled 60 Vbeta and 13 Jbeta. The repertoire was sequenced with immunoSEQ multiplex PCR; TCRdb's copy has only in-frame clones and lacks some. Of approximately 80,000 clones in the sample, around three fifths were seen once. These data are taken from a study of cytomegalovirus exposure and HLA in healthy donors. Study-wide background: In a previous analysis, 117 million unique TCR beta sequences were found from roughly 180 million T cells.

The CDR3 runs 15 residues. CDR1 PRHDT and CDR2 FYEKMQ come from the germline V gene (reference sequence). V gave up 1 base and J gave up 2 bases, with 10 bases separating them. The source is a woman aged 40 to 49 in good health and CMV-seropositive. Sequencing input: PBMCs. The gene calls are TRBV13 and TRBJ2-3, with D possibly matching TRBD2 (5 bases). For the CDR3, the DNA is TGTGCCAGCAGCTTAGCGCCGGGGAACACAGATACGCAGTATTTT. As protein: CASSLAPGNTDTQYF.